This T cell receptor beta chain was sequenced for a study of early T cells in non-severe SARS-CoV-2 infection. Looking at the study overall: Sequencing of bulk RNA from unsorted whole blood was done, without chain pairing.

About this clonotype itself: Its specificity is unknown.

A single record per CDR3 protein comes from TCRdb applying MiXCR to the 5' RACE reads. Of about 97,000 distinct CDR3 sequences in the sample, more than 9.5% were seen once. Findings and limits, study-wide: Private and CD4 specificities were missed by VDJdb matching, skewed to anti-spike CD8.

The TCR was taken from an adult who was a healthcare worker with PCR-confirmed SARS-CoV-2 infection or an uninfected control (not recorded which). The sample here was whole blood, taken at baseline.

CDR3 sequence: CASRGRDTGELFF. The CDR3 DNA follows: TGTGCAAGTCGCGGCAGGGACACCGGGGAGCTGTTTTTT. The chain recombines TRBV12-2 with TRBJ2-2; the table's D call, TRBD1, was not checked against the DNA. TRBV12-2 is reported as a pseudogene. The CDR3 loop spans 13 amino acids.